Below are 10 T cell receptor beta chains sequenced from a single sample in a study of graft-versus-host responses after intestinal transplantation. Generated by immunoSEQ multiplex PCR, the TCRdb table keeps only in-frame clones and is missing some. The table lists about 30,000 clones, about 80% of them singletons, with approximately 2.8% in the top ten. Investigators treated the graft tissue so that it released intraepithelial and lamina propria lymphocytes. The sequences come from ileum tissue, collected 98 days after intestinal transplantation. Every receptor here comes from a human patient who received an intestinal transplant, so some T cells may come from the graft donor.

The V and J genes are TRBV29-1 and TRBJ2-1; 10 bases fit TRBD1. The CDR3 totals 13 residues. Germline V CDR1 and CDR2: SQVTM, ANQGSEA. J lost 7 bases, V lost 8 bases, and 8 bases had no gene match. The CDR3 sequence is CSHAGTGVNEQFF. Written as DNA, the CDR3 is TGCAGCCACGCCGGGACAGGGGTAAATGAGCAGTTCTTC.

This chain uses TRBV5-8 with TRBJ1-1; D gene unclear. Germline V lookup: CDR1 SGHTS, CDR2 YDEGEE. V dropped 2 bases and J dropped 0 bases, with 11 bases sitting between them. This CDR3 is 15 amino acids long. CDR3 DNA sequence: TGTGCCAGCAGCTTCGGTGTCAGCATGAACACTGAAGCTTTCTTT. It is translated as CASSFGVSMNTEAFF.

CDR3 in DNA: TGTGCCAGCAGCGCGGGGACAGGGCAAGCTTTCTTT. Translated: CASSAGTGQAFF. The rearrangement uses TRBV5-6 and TRBJ1-1; TRBD1 matches at 9 bases. CDR3 length equals 12 residues. V dropped 4 bases and J dropped 9; count of bases not matched to a gene: 4. Germline assignment: CDR1 SGHDT and CDR2 YYEEEE.

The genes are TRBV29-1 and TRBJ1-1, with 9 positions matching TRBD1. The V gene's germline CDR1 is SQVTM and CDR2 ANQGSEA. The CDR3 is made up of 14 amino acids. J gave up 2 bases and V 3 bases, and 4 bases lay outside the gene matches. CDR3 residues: CSVETGGGNTEAFF. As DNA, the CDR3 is TGCAGCGTTGAGACAGGGGGTGGAAACACTGAAGCTTTCTTT. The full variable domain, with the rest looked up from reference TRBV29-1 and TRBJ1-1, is SAVISQKPSRDICQRGTSLTIQCQVDSQVTMMFWYRQQPGQSLTLIATANQGSEATYESGFVIDKFPISRPNLTFSTLTVSNMSPEDSSIYLCSVETGGGNTEAFFGQGTRLTVV.

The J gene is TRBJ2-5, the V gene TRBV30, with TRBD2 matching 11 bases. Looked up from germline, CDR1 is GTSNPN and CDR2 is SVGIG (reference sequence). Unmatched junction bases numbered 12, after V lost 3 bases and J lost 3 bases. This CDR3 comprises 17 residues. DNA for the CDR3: TGTGCCTGGAGCCGAGCTCCTAGCGGGGGGCCCAAAGAGACCCAGTACTTC. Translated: CAWSRAPSGGPKETQYF.

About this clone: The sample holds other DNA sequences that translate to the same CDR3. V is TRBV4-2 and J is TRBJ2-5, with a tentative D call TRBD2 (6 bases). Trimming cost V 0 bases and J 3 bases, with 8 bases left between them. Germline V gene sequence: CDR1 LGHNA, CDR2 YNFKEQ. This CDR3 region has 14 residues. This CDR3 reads CASSQDWGEETQYF. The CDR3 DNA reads TGTGCCAGCAGCCAAGATTGGGGGGAAGAGACCCAGTACTTC.

The CDR3 region is CASSGQYQETQYF. The DNA for the CDR3 is TGCGCCAGCAGCGGACAGTACCAAGAGACCCAGTACTTC. The chain recombines TRBV5-1 with TRBJ2-5; TRBD1 might be the D (6 bases). Germline V gene lookup returns CDR1 SGHRS and CDR2 YFSETQ. Trimming pared 4 bases from V and 0 bases from J, leaving 7 bases between. The CDR3 is 13 amino acids. The full variable domain, in which reference TRBV5-1 and TRBJ2-5 provide the parts outside the CDR3, is KAGVTQTPRYLIKTRGQQVTLSCSPISGHRSVSWYQQTPGQGLQFLFEYFSETQRNKGNFPGRFSGRQFSNSRSEMNVSTLELGDSALYLCASSGQYQETQYFGPGTRLLVL.

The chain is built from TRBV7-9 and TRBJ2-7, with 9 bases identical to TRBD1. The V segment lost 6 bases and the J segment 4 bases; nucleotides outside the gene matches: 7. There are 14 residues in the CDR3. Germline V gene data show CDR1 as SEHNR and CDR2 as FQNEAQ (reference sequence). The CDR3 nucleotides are TGTGCCAGCAGAGCAGGACAGGGGAAATACGAGCAGTACTTC. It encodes CASRAGQGKYEQYF.

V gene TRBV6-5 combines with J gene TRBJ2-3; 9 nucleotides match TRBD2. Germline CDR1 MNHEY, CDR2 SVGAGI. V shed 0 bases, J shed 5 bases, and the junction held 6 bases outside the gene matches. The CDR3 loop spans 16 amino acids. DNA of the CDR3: TGTGCCAGCAGTTACTCGGCGGGACTAGCACTAGATACGCAGTATTTT. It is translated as CASSYSAGLALDTQYF.

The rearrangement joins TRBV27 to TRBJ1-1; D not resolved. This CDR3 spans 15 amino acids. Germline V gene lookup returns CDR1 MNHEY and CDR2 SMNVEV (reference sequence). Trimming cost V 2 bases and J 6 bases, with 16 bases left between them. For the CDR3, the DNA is TGTGCCAGCAGTTTAAAGGCGGACCTCGGAGCTGAAGCTTTCTTT. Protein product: CASSLKADLGAEAFF.